The 26 T cell receptor beta chains presented below share a single source sample, sequenced in a study of T-cell memory formation after mild COVID-19. TCRdb analysed the 5' RACE reads with MiXCR anew, one entry per CDR3 protein. Of about 260,000 distinct CDR3 sequences listed, approximately 15% are singletons. Material for sequencing was PBMCs or a T cell subset sorted from them (not recorded which). All receptors come from a man younger than 35 who had mild COVID-19 (a few samples of this study predate the infection). Cell type and time point are not known.

The chain uses TRBV18 and TRBJ2-4; D uncertain. The CDR3 has 14 amino acids. V lost 3 bases, J lost 9 bases, and 15 bases lay in between. Germline V gene lookup returns CDR1 KGHSH and CDR2 LQKENI. In DNA form, the CDR3 reads TGTGCCAGCTCACCCTTACGGGCCTTAGGCATTCAGTACTTC. Translating it yields CASSPLRALGIQYF.

The V gene is TRBV4-2, the J gene TRBJ2-5; the D gene is possibly TRBD2 (6 bases). Trimming pared 6 bases from V and 3 bases from J, leaving 11 bases between. Per germline, CDR1 LGHNA and CDR2 YNFKEQ. CDR3 length: 13 residues. CDR3 region: CASRRAGEETQYF. As DNA, the CDR3 is TGTGCCAGCAGACGAGCGGGCGAAGAGACCCAGTACTTC.

This chain uses TRBV12-3 or TRBV12-4 with TRBJ1-6; D is uncertain. This CDR3 has 14 residues. Deletions cut 5 bases from V and 9 bases from J, with 14 bases between. The CDR3 region is CASSSEEATSPLHF. CDR3 sequence (DNA): TGTGCCAGCAGTAGCGAGGAGGCTACTTCACCCCTCCACTTT.

The CDR3 nucleotides are TGTGCCAGTACGGAGGGGTTCATGAACACTGAAGCTTTCTTT. It encodes CASTEGFMNTEAFF. The chain is built from TRBV19 and TRBJ1-1, with D possibly being TRBD1 (5 bases). Germline V CDR1 and CDR2: LNHDA, SQIVND (reference sequence). V was trimmed by 7 bases and J by 0 bases, leaving 12 bases between them. This CDR3 spans 14 amino acids.

This clonotype has just a few counts. The chain recombines TRBV20-1 with TRBJ1-1, with a tentative D call TRBD1 (6 bases). The CDR3 is made up of 14 amino acids. Trimming stripped 6 bases from V and 4 bases from J, with 18 bases between. Germline V gives CDR1 DFQATT, CDR2 SNEGSKA (reference sequence). In DNA form, the CDR3 reads TGCAGTGCACGGCGGGGGGCATCGGTCACTGAAGCTTTCTTT. It is translated as CSARRGASVTEAFF.

There are many counts of this clonotype. The J gene is TRBJ2-7, the V gene TRBV15, with 8 bases lining up with TRBD1. V trimming: 0 bases; J trimming: 3 bases; junction bases outside the gene matches: 4. The CDR3 extends over 15 amino acids. From germline, CDR1 is LNHNV and CDR2 YYDKDF (reference sequence). The CDR3 loop is CATSRDPGTGYEQYF. CDR3 bases: TGTGCCACCAGCAGAGATCCTGGGACAGGCTACGAGCAGTACTTC.

The chain couples TRBV24-1 to TRBJ1-2; 8 positions match TRBD1. Germline CDR1 KGHDR, CDR2 SFDVKD. Losses at the gene ends were 3 bases for V and 6 bases for J; bases not matched to a gene: 8. The length of the CDR3 is 15 residues. DNA of the CDR3: TGTGCCACCAGTGATCCCACTATGACAGGGGATGGCTACACCTTC. Amino acid sequence: CATSDPTMTGDGYTF.

This clonotype appeared many times. The chain couples TRBV6-2 or TRBV6-3 to TRBJ2-3; D call uncertain. This CDR3 region has 11 residues. Germline lookup yields CDR1 MNHEY and CDR2 SVGEGT. The V end lost 7 bases, the J end lost 5 bases, and 7 bases lay between the germline ends. CDR3 in amino acids: CASINGDTQYF. The CDR3 bases are TGTGCCAGCATCAACGGAGATACGCAGTATTTT.

V is TRBV12-3 or TRBV12-4 and J is TRBJ2-3; D assignment may be TRBD1 or TRBD2 (5 bases each). Trimming shortened V by 6 bases and J by 6 bases, and 16 bases separated the two germline ends. This CDR3 has 14 residues. The CDR3: CASSTPGPADTQYF. In nucleotides, the CDR3 is TGTGCCAGCAGCACGCCGGGACCGGCGGATACGCAGTATTTT.

This clonotype was recorded a few times. This chain connects TRBV12-3 or TRBV12-4 to TRBJ2-1, with no clear D. Between the trimmed V and J ends, which lost 0 bases and 12 bases, there was a span of 15 bases. CDR3 length equals 14 residues. The CDR3 DNA is TGTGCCAGCAGTTTAGCGCTAAACCCCGAGGCGCAGTTCTTC. Translating gives CASSLALNPEAQFF.

This chain uses TRBV4-1 with TRBJ1-1; D is uncertain. CDR3 length: 15 amino acids. Germline-derived CDR1 and CDR2 are MGHRA and YSYEKL. Trimming shortened V by 1 base and J by 0 bases, and 9 bases separated the two germline ends. The chain's CDR3 is CASSQARIMNTEAFF. For the CDR3, the DNA is TGCGCCAGCAGCCAAGCTAGGATAATGAACACTGAAGCTTTCTTT.

The chain is built from TRBV19 and TRBJ1-5; D uncertain. Germline values: CDR1 LNHDA, CDR2 SQIVND (reference sequence). The CDR3 sequence is 15 residues long. V lost 5 bases, J lost 0 bases, and 11 bases lay in between. The CDR3 loop is CASSPWELSNQPQHF. CDR3 DNA sequence: TGTGCCAGTAGTCCCTGGGAGCTTAGCAATCAGCCCCAGCATTTT.

The chain uses TRBV6-5 and TRBJ1-4; no reliable D call. The CDR3 covers 13 residues. V was trimmed by 7 bases and J by 8 bases, leaving 14 bases between them. CDR1 MNHEY and CDR2 SVGAGI come from the germline V gene. The DNA of the CDR3 is TGTGCCAGCACCCGGGGAGTCGGGGAAAAACTGTTTTTT. This codes for CASTRGVGEKLFF.

The chain combines TRBV3-1 with TRBJ2-7; no definite D call. With 1 base removed from V and 7 bases from J, the gap between germline ends came to 8 bases. The CDR3 consists of 12 residues. CDR1 LGHDT and CDR2 YNNKEL come from the germline V gene (reference sequence). The CDR3 DNA sequence: TGTGCCAGCAGCCAAGCCGCCCAGGAGCAGTACTTC. Encoded protein: CASSQAAQEQYF.

The table lists this clonotype with a few counts. The V gene is TRBV9, the J gene TRBJ2-3, with D perhaps matching TRBD1 (6 bases). The V and J ends lost 3 bases and 1 base respectively, with 12 bases between them. Per germline, CDR1 SGDLS and CDR2 YYNGEE. This CDR3 spans 15 amino acids. CDR3 protein: CASSARDKRTDTQYF. DNA for the CDR3: TGTGCCAGCAGCGCCCGGGACAAACGCACAGATACGCAGTATTTT. Full variable domain (missing parts from reference TRBV9 and TRBJ2-3): DSGVTQTPKHLITATGQRVTLRCSPRSGDLSVYWYQQSLDQGLQFLIQYYNGEERAKGNILERFSAQQFPDLHSELNLSSLELGDSALYFCASSARDKRTDTQYFGPGTRLTVL.

V usage is TRBV6-1 and J usage is TRBJ1-2; possible D gene TRBD1, 5 bases. V lost 7 bases and J 2 bases, leaving 17 bases between the germline ends. The germline CDR1 and CDR2 sequences are MNHNS and SASEGT. The CDR3 is 15 amino acids. The CDR3 here is CASTPTEFSNYGYTF. The CDR3 DNA reads TGTGCCAGCACCCCGACAGAGTTCTCCAACTATGGCTACACCTTC.

This clonotype showed up just a few times. For the CDR3, the DNA is TGTGCCAGCAGCCACAGCGGGGGGGCCGACAATGAGCAGTTCTTC. This encodes CASSHSGGADNEQFF. This chain joins TRBV6-2 or TRBV6-3 and TRBJ2-1; 10 bases align to TRBD2. Per germline, CDR1 MNHEY and CDR2 SVGEGT. The ends lost 6 bases at V and 5 bases at J; junction bases unmatched: 7. This CDR3 region has 15 residues.

This clonotype was recorded at least ten times. The chain links TRBV10-3 to TRBJ2-2, with D possibly being TRBD1 (6 bases). Trimming took off 5 bases at V and 7 bases at J, with 11 bases between the two ends. The CDR3 loop spans 13 amino acids. The germline gives CDR1 ENHRY, CDR2 SYGVKD. The CDR3 loop reads CAISPTGFGELFF. The CDR3, as DNA: TGTGCCATCAGTCCGACAGGCTTCGGGGAGCTGTTTTTT.

This clonotype has a handful of counts. The chain carries TRBV20-1 and TRBJ1-1; tentative D call: TRBD1 (5 bases). The germline gives CDR1 DFQATT, CDR2 SNEGSKA (reference sequence). This CDR3 has 14 residues. V lost 2 bases to trimming and J lost 3 bases, with 13 bases between them. CDR3 residues: CSARSAGRDTEAFF. The CDR3 region has the DNA TGCAGTGCTAGATCAGCAGGGAGGGACACTGAAGCTTTCTTT.

In its sample, this clonotype was seen a few times. The CDR3 region has the DNA TGCAGTGCTAGAGACCCCCGACTAGCGGACACCGGGGAGCTGTTTTTT. Its protein product is CSARDPRLADTGELFF. The J gene is TRBJ2-2, the V gene TRBV20-1; 9 bases are shared with TRBD2. Germline V gene data show CDR1 as DFQATT and CDR2 as SNEGSKA (reference sequence). J lost 3 bases, V lost 0 bases, and 5 bases had no gene match. The CDR3 covers 16 residues.

The gene calls are TRBV7-2 and TRBJ2-5, with 12 bases fitting TRBD2. Germline values: CDR1 SGHTA, CDR2 FQGNSA. The CDR3 spans 16 residues. Unmatched junction bases numbered 6, after V lost 3 bases and J lost 4 bases. In DNA form, the CDR3 reads TGTGCCAGCAGCTTCGAGCTAGCGGGGGGGTTAGAGACCCAGTACTTC. Translated, it gives CASSFELAGGLETQYF.

This clonotype was picked up many times. The chain joins TRBV20-1 to TRBJ2-1; 7 nucleotides agree with TRBD2. The CDR3 length is 11 residues. Per germline, CDR1 DFQATT and CDR2 SNEGSKA (reference sequence). Germline trimming cut 6 bases from V and 15 bases from J; bases unmatched to any gene: 11. Written as DNA, the CDR3 is TGCAGTGCACCGACTGGGGGGGTACGGTTCTTC. Its protein product is CSAPTGGVRFF.

This clonotype was seen repeatedly, ten times or more. The V gene is TRBV6-4, the J gene TRBJ2-7; TRBD2 matches at 10 bases. This CDR3 is built from 18 residues. Germline V gene lookup returns CDR1 MRHNA and CDR2 SNTAGT. V trimming: 0 bases; J trimming: 5 bases; junction bases outside the gene matches: 13. The CDR3 reads CASSDSTASGGLKHEQYV. CDR3 DNA sequence: TGTGCCAGCAGTGACTCGACGGCTAGCGGGGGCCTTAAGCACGAGCAGTACGTC.

This clonotype was recorded a few times. This chain connects TRBV29-1 to TRBJ2-5, with 7 bases identical to TRBD1. This CDR3 is 12 amino acids long. The ends lost 3 bases at V and 4 bases at J; junction bases unmatched: 2. The germline gives CDR1 SQVTM, CDR2 ANQGSEA. CDR3 sequence: CSVEDRPETQYF. The CDR3 coding sequence is TGCAGCGTTGAGGACAGGCCAGAGACCCAGTACTTC.

This chain links TRBV5-1 with TRBJ2-2; D is ambiguous. The CDR3 runs to 14 residues. V shed 7 bases and J shed 0 bases, with 10 bases lying between them. The germline gives CDR1 SGHRS, CDR2 YFSETQ. The CDR3 bases are TGCGCCAGCCGGAAAGGGACGAACACCGGGGAGCTGTTTTTT. Its translation is CASRKGTNTGELFF.

This clonotype was recorded a few times. V usage is TRBV7-9 and J usage is TRBJ2-2; weak D call: TRBD1 (6 bases). Germline CDR1 is SEHNR and CDR2 is FQNEAQ (reference sequence). The CDR3 is made up of 13 amino acids. Deletions cut 6 bases from V and 6 bases from J, with 11 bases between. The CDR3 here is CASRKEGAGELFF. The CDR3 region has the DNA TGTGCCAGCAGAAAAGAGGGGGCCGGGGAGCTGTTTTTT.